These 7 T cell receptor beta chains share one sample of origin, sequenced in a study of cytomegalovirus exposure and HLA in healthy donors. Produced via immunoSEQ multiplex PCR; TCRdb's table is partial and in-frame only. Of some 350,000 clones listed, about 90% are singletons. The sample was PBMCs. Every receptor here comes from a woman in her thirties in good health and CMV-seropositive.

The CDR3 bases are TGTGCCAGCAGCAGTTGGCAGGGGATTTACGAGCAGTACTTC. Translated, it gives CASSSWQGIYEQYF. The chain is built from TRBV5-6 and TRBJ2-7; weak D call: TRBD1 (6 bases). V shed 4 bases and J shed 4 bases, with 15 bases lying between them. The CDR3 is 14 amino acids. From germline, CDR1 is SGHDT and CDR2 YYEEEE.

CDR3 coding DNA: TGTGCCAGCAGCGGGTCCGCAGGCGGGGCTAGCACAGATACGCAGTATTTT. This codes for CASSGSAGGASTDTQYF. The chain uses TRBV9 and TRBJ2-3, with D possibly being TRBD2 (6 bases). The CDR3 sequence is 17 residues long. Germline CDR1 and CDR2: SGDLS and YYNGEE. Trimming cost V 3 bases and J 0 bases, with 17 bases left between them.

The chain employs TRBV27 and TRBJ1-4, with D perhaps TRBD1 (5 bases). The V and J ends lost 6 bases and 8 bases respectively, with 13 bases between them. This CDR3 comprises 13 residues. Germline CDR1 and CDR2: MNHEY and SMNVEV (reference sequence). The CDR3 nucleotides are TGTGCCAGCAGCCATCCGGGGGGAGAAAAACTGTTTTTT. The encoded protein is CASSHPGGEKLFF. The variable domain in full, with the rest retrieved from reference TRBV27 and TRBJ1-4, is EAQVTQNPRYLITVTGKKLTVTCSQNMNHEYMSWYRQDPGLGLRQIYYSMNVEVTDKGDVPEGYKVSRKEKRNFPLILESPSPNQTSLYFCASSHPGGEKLFFGSGTQLSVL.

This clone showed up just a few times. This rearrangement joins TRBV11-2 to TRBJ1-6, with D maybe TRBD1 (6 bases). The germline V gene has CDR1 SGHAT and CDR2 FQNNGV. V was pared by 0 bases and J by 9 bases, with 24 bases between. The CDR3 contains 19 residues. CDR3 in DNA: TGTGCCAGCAGCTTAGATCTGGGGTCAGGGGTTTTGGGCCGTTCACCCCTCCACTTT. Translating it yields CASSLDLGSGVLGRSPLHF. Drawing the rest from reference TRBV11-2 and TRBJ1-6, the complete variable domain is EAGVAQSPRYKIIEKRQSVAFWCNPISGHATLYWYQQILGQGPKLLIQFQNNGVVDDSQLPKDRFSAERLKGVDSTLKIQPAKLEDSAVYLCASSLDLGSGVLGRSPLHFGNGTRLTVT.

The genes are TRBV27 and TRBJ2-7; D perhaps matches TRBD2 (5 bases). Per the germline V gene, CDR1 is MNHEY and CDR2 is SMNVEV (reference sequence). The germline V and J ends were trimmed by 4 bases and 2 bases, with 12 bases remaining between them. This CDR3 has 14 amino acids. CDR3: CASSSGKSPYEQYF. The CDR3 DNA follows: TGTGCCAGCAGTTCCGGGAAATCCCCCTACGAGCAGTACTTC.

The V and J genes are TRBV11-2 and TRBJ1-1, with D possibly being TRBD1 (5 bases). Germline CDR1 reads SGHAT; CDR2 reads FQNNGV. This CDR3 contains 15 residues. The ends were cut back, 5 bases at V and 5 bases at J, with 18 bases in the middle. CDR3 in DNA: TGTGCCAGCAGCCCAAATGTAGGGGTTGGAACTGAAGCTTTCTTT. Its translation: CASSPNVGVGTEAFF.

The chain carries TRBV2 and TRBJ1-3, with 10 bases that match TRBD1. With V trimmed by 3 bases and J by 7 bases, 6 bases remained unmatched. The CDR3 totals 15 residues. Germline V gene lookup returns CDR1 SNHLY and CDR2 FYNNEI. The CDR3 loop reads CASSEWDRGQNTIYF. CDR3 nucleotide sequence: TGTGCCAGCAGTGAGTGGGACAGGGGTCAGAACACCATATATTTT.